The source of this TCR beta chain is a study of cytomegalovirus exposure and HLA in healthy donors. Study-level points and caveats: When analyzed later, the rates of TCR association showed variation by HLA locus, with DRB1 the most and HLA-C the fewest. In an earlier analysis, most TCR beta V segments were productive about 87% or about 30% of the time.

CDR1 is LNHNV and CDR2 is YYDKDF in the germline V gene (reference sequence). After removal of 5 bases from V and 3 bases from J, the junction contained 7 bases not matched to a gene. This CDR3 region has 14 residues. As concerns this clone: What it binds is not known.

13 Jbeta primers and 60 Vbeta primers were used for the PCR. Per the authors' pipeline: Counted up in a later analysis, unique TCR beta chains came to 65 million to 80 million, with around 12 million shared. Here immunoSEQ multiplex PCR was the method, and the copy in TCRdb shows in-frame clones only, minus some. V, J and clone size are taken as reported in that table, and D and trimming were inferred from the DNA itself. The sample holds some 110,000 clones. Sequencing was done on a sample of PBMCs. The sequence was collected from a man in his forties in good health and CMV-seropositive. The J gene is TRBJ2-7, the V gene TRBV15; TRBD2 matches at 7 bases. The CDR3 sequence: CATSGTGLVYEQYF. The CDR3 nucleotides are TGTGCCACCAGCGGGACCGGACTAGTCTACGAGCAGTACTTC.